A single T cell receptor beta chain is shown here with its context. Its antigen remains unidentified. Nothing much larger sits one base from this clone, and base qualities are not available. The data belong to a study of response to subunit inactivated influenza vaccine (dated by TCRdb to the late 2010s). About the study as a whole: Deep quantitative T cell receptor repertoire profiling was used in the study to track responses to a trivalent subunit inactivated influenza vaccine.

Taken from the germline V gene (reference sequence), the CDR1 and CDR2 loops are DFQATT and SNEGSKA. The CDR3 starts with the cysteine, ends with the phenylalanine, and has 18 residues. Just CDR3 DNA is preserved here, 54 bases in frame from base 1. V loses 7 bases at its end and J loses 3 bases; junction bases beyond the gene matches: 15. What the authors observed across the whole study: The authors suggested that each seasonal influenza vaccination may recruit only a limited number of new T cells.

The library was produced with RT-PCR. The run used an Illumina HiSeq 2500. TCRdb cleaned the public reads at Q25 with fastp, built clones with MiXCR and kept in-frame beta chains. Rows are unified per CDR3 protein, each entry keeping the most common DNA and genes. Across this sample there are around 790,000 distinct CDR3 sequences, with roughly 20% seen only once. Jointly, the top ten make up roughly 10% of the sample. The sequencing here drew on PBMCs from blood, taken about 5 days after vaccination. In this chain, TRBV20-1 is recombined with TRBJ2-7, with 16 junctional bases fitting TRBD2. This TCR was recovered from a man in his forties or fifties who received an inactivated influenza vaccine. Donor details come from another sample of the same person, matched by shared clones. In nucleotides, the sequence is TGCAGTGTTGGACAGGGGACTAGCGGGAGGGCCACCCTCTACGAGCAGTACTTC. This gives the protein CSVGQGTSGRATLYEQYF.